The clone carrying this T cell receptor (beta chain) was counted a single time. This sample was included in a study of T-cell memory formation after mild COVID-19. Study-level information: Clusters of TCRs were largely donor specific.

TCRdb used MiXCR to reprocess the 5' RACE reads, holding one entry per CDR3 protein. The data hold roughly 350,000 distinct CDR3 sequences, with approximately 29% observed a single time. The CDR3 has 14 residues. With 5 bases clipped from V and 9 bases from J, the junction kept 10 bases outside the gene matches. Sequences were obtained from PBMCs or a T cell subset sorted from them (not recorded which). The chain is built from TRBV12-3 or TRBV12-4 and TRBJ2-1; TRBD2 matches 7 bases. The clonotype was recovered from an adult woman who had mild COVID-19 (a few samples of this study predate the infection). Cell type and time point are not known. CDR3 in DNA: TGTGCCAGCAGTCCTAGCGGCGCAGGGAGTGAGCAGTTCTTC. This encodes CASSPSGAGSEQFF.